The present T cell receptor beta chain was sequenced within a study of technical replicates of blood from a few donors (dated by TCRdb to about 2017). Note on this clone: Its antigen target is currently unknown. It has no much larger one-base neighbor in the sample; base qualities were not kept.

The CDR3 runs 13 residues from the cysteine to the phenylalanine. Only the CDR3 DNA stays, 39 bases, in frame from base 1. V and J are truncated by 3 bases and 1 base respectively, leaving an intervening sequence of 7 bases. Per the germline V gene (reference sequence), LNHDA is the CDR1 and SQIVND is the CDR2. Library prep was done by the immunoSEQ multiplex PCR assay. TCRdb stores this immuneACCESS table with in-frame sequences only. Part of the clones is absent; in the studies checked, under half of the shortfall reflects unresolved V genes, and no reason is known for the rest. The table for this sample lists approximately 75,000 clones; 97% of them were counted only once. The top ten clones comprise about 0.27% of the sample.

The rearranged chain carries TRBV19 and TRBJ2-7, with no confidently assigned D gene. This clonotype originated in a human donor in good health. The sample taken for sequencing was T cells isolated from PBMCs. The CDR3 protein: CASSMGRSYEQYF. The bases are TGTGCCAGTAGTATGGGCCGGTCCTACGAGCAGTACTTC.